This T cell receptor (beta chain) comes out of a study of T cells in Graves' hyperthyroidism and ophthalmopathy. Amplification of TCR beta CDR3 regions used RNA as the template. Carried out on the TCR CDR3, a first-round RT-PCR used the HTBI primer set. TCRdb reprocessed the multiplex PCR reads with MiXCR, giving one entry per CDR3 protein. The repertoire consists of hundreds of thousands of distinct CDR3 sequences, with 14% to 15% occurring once and the leading ten covering less than 15%. Study results and limitations: Blood shared most expanded thyroid clonotypes above 0.001.

The CDR3 is 13 residues long. The V and J ends lost 3 bases and 8 bases respectively, with 13 bases between them. In germline, CDR1 is SNHLY, CDR2 FYNNEI. Pregnant or lactating patients were excluded, as were those with uncontrolled infection or other autoimmune disease. Diagnostic decisions used clinical symptoms, serum thyroxine and TRAb, thyroid ultrasound and orbital computed tomography. The PBMCs studied were ones that came from about 9.9 ml fresh peripheral blood. As concerns this clonotype: The antigen is undetermined.

This TCR was sampled from a man between 18 and 35 years old with Graves' ophthalmopathy. Specimen: blood. The chain has TRBV2 and TRBJ1-2, with D perhaps TRBD1 (5 bases). CDR3 in amino acids: CASSEGTTFGYTF. The CDR3 nucleotides read TGTGCCAGCAGTGAGGGGACCACCTTCGGCTACACCTTC.